The clone carrying this T cell receptor beta chain was detected a few times. Its antigen remains unknown. Trimming at V came to 5 bases and at J to 1 base, leaving 7 bases not matched to a gene. The germline CDR1 and CDR2 sequences are LNHDA and SQIVND (reference sequence). The CDR3 extends over 16 amino acids. HTBI primers from iRepertoire and Arm-PCR of CDR3 regions yielded the TCR beta libraries. TCRdb reanalysed the multiplex PCR reads using MiXCR and keeps one entry per CDR3 protein. This table holds some 440,000 distinct CDR3 sequences, around 20% found once. The sample comes from a study of regulatory T cells in long-lasting Graves disease. Overall study findings and caveats: Patients with persistent disease showed a bias toward TRBV28, TRBJ1-2 and TRBJ2-5. The analysis examined peripheral blood only and excluded thyroid tissue.

The time point here: persistent/refractory GD, antithyroid drugs over 5 years with positive TRAb. PBMC-extracted RNA yielded the TCR library. The sequencing used peripheral blood mononuclear cells (PBMCs), collected when the disease was refractory, from a patient treated with antithyroid drugs. The J gene is TRBJ2-2, the V gene TRBV19; TRBD2 agrees at 7 bases. The TCR originated in a female donor with Graves disease. The CDR3 nucleotides read TGTGCCAGTAGTTTAGCGGGTCCTCAGAACACCGGGGAGCTGTTTTTT. It encodes CASSLAGPQNTGELFF.